This TCR beta chain was found in a study of OX40 agonist ivuxolimab in advanced cancers. Clones were sequenced by immunoSEQ multiplex PCR, and TCRdb holds only the in-frame ones, with some missing. The repertoire includes roughly 90,000 clones, approximately 90% of them detected once, and approximately 1.3% sits in the top ten. This CDR3 is built from 14 residues. V lost 2 bases and J 0 bases, leaving 7 bases between the germline ends. The V gene's germline CDR1 is SGHDT and CDR2 YYEEEE. The material sequenced was CD4+ or CD8+ T cells sorted from blood, taken in a trial of the OX40 agonist ivuxolimab. This clonotype originated in an adult with an advanced solid tumor such as melanoma, head and neck, liver or kidney cancer. V and J are TRBV5-6 and TRBJ2-3, with D hard to call. The CDR3 sequence is CASSFLDSTDTQYF. The CDR3 DNA reads as TGTGCCAGCAGCTTCCTGGACAGCACAGATACGCAGTATTTT. Full variable domain (missing parts from reference TRBV5-6 and TRBJ2-3): DAGVTQSPTHLIKTRGQQVTLRCSPKSGHDTVSWYQQALGQGPQFIFQYYEEEERQRGNFPDRFSGHQFPNYSSELNVNALLLGDSALYLCASSFLDSTDTQYFGPGTRLTVL.